Sequencing of this T cell receptor beta chain was carried out in a study of naive and memory T cell subsets. Study-wide findings and caveats: A few larger clonotypes appeared in naive repertoires, especially CD8, possibly memory cells re-expressing CD45RA.

This CDR3 region has 14 residues. The J segment lost 5 bases and the V segment lost 5 bases, leaving 5 bases of the junction unmatched. In germline, CDR1 is SGHTA, CDR2 FQGTGA. The beta constant-region primer was an equimolar mix of two oligonucleotides covering TRBC1 and TRBC2. Ligated cDNA was amplified by four rounds of PCR with nested alpha and beta constant-region primers and SP2. TCRdb re-analysed the UMI-ligation and nested PCR reads in MiXCR, keeping a single row per CDR3 protein. The sample shows roughly 83,000 distinct CDR3 sequences, 10% to 12% of them seen only once. There are many counts of this clonotype. Its specificity is not known.

The rearrangement uses TRBV7-3 and TRBJ2-2; TRBD1 matches 7 bases. Specimen: naive CD4+ T cells from blood. This clonotype was obtained from a human donor in good health. This chain's CDR3 is CASSEQGKTGELFF. CDR3 nucleotides: TGTGCCAGCAGCGAACAGGGGAAGACCGGGGAGCTGTTTTTT.